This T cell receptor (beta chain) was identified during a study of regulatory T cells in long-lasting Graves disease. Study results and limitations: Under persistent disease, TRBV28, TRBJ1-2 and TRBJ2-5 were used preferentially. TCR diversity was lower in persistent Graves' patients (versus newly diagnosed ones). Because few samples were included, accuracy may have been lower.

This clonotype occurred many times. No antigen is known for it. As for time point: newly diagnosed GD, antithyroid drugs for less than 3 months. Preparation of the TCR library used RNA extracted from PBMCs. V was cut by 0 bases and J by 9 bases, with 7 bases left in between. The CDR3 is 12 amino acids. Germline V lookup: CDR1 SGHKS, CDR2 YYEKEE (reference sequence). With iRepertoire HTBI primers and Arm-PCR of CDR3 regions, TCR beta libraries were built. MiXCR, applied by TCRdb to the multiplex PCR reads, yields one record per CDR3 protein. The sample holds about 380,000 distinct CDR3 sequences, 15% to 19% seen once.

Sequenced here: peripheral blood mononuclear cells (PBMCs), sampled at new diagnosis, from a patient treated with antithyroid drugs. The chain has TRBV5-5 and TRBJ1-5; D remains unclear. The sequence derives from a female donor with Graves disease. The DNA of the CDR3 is TGTGCCAGCAGCTTGGGGCCCGGGCCCCAGCATTTT. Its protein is CASSLGPGPQHF. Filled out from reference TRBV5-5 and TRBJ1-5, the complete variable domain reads DAGVTQSPTHLIKTRGQQVTLRCSPISGHKSVSWYQQVLGQGPQFIFQYYEKEERGRGNFPDRFSARQFPNYSSELNVNALLLGDSALYLCASSLGPGPQHFGDGTRLSIL.